Sequencing of this T cell receptor beta chain was carried out in a study of blood T cell repertoires in COVID-19. This clone has just a few counts. The assay was immunoSEQ multiplex PCR, and TCRdb's table has in-frame clones only and misses some. The data hold some 340,000 clones, with 90% to 95% observed a single time. The CDR3 length is 19 residues. Trimming at V came to 7 bases and at J to 3 bases, leaving 22 bases not matched to a gene. Germline CDR1 WNHNN, CDR2 SYGVQD (reference sequence). Enrolled through a virtual design, the participants were between 18 and 89 years of age and came from 24 US areas.

The clonotype was recovered from a woman in her twenties or thirties who had been exposed to COVID-19. The sample was PBMCs or T cells enriched from blood (not recorded which). This chain joins TRBV10-1 and TRBJ2-5; 8 bases are a match to TRBD2. The CDR3 DNA sequence: TGCGCCAGCATGGGCGGGGGGCCGAGTTTGCCCCACAAGAAAGAGACCCAGTACTTC. Translation gives CASMGGGPSLPHKKETQYF.